This is a list of T cell receptor beta chains from one sample in a study of cytomegalovirus exposure and HLA in healthy donors. Sequencing used immunoSEQ multiplex PCR; TCRdb keeps in-frame clones, though not all of them. Here the sample table reports 220,000 or so clones. Specimen: PBMCs. The receptor set was obtained from a girl aged 2-10 years in good health and CMV-seropositive. The CDR3 runs from the conserved cysteine through the conserved F or W.

>TRBJ1-1|TRBV27
CASGSVVLGGAFF
>TRBJ2-1|TRBV7-2
CASSSTSGTYNEQFF
>TRBJ2-7|TRBV18
CASSPQGLALEQYF
>TRBJ1-6|TRBV11-1
CASSLIRGVGSPLHF
>TRBJ2-5|TRBV5-6
CASSLGPETQYF
>TRBJ2-2|TRBV27
CASSLRAGGLTGELFF
>TRBJ1-2|TRBV6-4
CASSDSNGQPGYTF
>TRBJ2-7|TRBV6-6
CASSPGTSGIVGEQYF
>TRBJ2-5|TRBV27
CASSFLKGQGGWETQYF
>TRBJ2-5|TRBV19
CASGDSIQETQYF
>TRBJ1-1|TRBV27
CASSLSTLWGGRNTEAFF
>TRBJ1-1|TRBV13
CASSPPAGTGNIIF
>TRBJ2-1|TRBV5-8
CASSSLQGQGEQFF
>TRBJ1-5|TRBV5-6
CASSLGQGPQHF
>TRBJ2-1|TRBV7-8
CASSLVPSGRGDEQFF
>TRBJ2-3|TRBV25-1
CPQGSTKFTDTQYF
>TRBJ2-7|TRBV7-2
CASSLRIRDKPHEQYF
>TRBJ1-1|TRBV5-4
CATNQGDRGMNTEAFF
>TRBJ2-3|TRBV2
CASSGTSGTSTDTQYF
>TRBJ2-3|TRBV11-3
CASSPSGSWLDTQYF
>TRBJ2-3|TRBV7-3
CASSPRGGPTDTQYF
>TRBJ2-3|TRBV10-3
CATRLAEPTDTQYF
>TRBJ2-1|TRBV7-2
CASSLGLARRRDEQFF
>TRBJ2-7|TRBV7-9
CASGSGYEQYF
>TRBJ2-7|TRBV6-6
CASRGTGRGEQYF
>TRBJ2-7|TRBV27
CASSFFAGEGYEQYF
>TRBJ1-4|TRBV28
CASSNFRGEKLFF
>TRBJ1-2|TRBV28
CASGGQKNTNYGYTF
>TRBJ2-1|TRBV5-1
CASSSRLVNEQFF
>TRBJ2-2|TRBV5-1
CASSLDGAGELFF
>TRBJ1-2|TRBV5-1
CASSSASSGYGYTF
>-|TRBV10-3
CAISDHRYEQYF
>TRBJ2-5|TRBV6-1
CASTAVPETQYF
>TRBJ2-7|TRBV5-4
CASSLTDSYEQYF
>TRBJ1-1|TRBV9
CASSPTTGLNTEAFF
>TRBJ2-2|TRBV4-1
CASSLAGTGELFF
>TRBJ1-1|TRBV7-9
CASSLQGQAREAFF
>TRBJ2-2|TRBV4-1
CASSHLGGTGELFF
>TRBJ2-5|TRBV20-1
CSFSPKETQYF
>TRBJ2-1|TRBV9
CASSLPLAGGTNEQFF
>TRBJ1-2|TRBV30
CAWFVPHSDYGYTF
>TRBJ1-2|TRBV7-7
CARGVSYTF
>TRBJ2-1|TRBV27
CASSLRTSDRDEQFF
>TRBJ1-2|TRBV7-2
CASSLDIGGGGIYGYTF
>TRBJ2-7|TRBV28
CASSPRLAGGPGEQYF
>TRBJ1-5|TRBV6-5
CASSYGDGYQPQHF
>TRBJ1-1|TRBV4-1
CASSQSNGAEAFF
>TRBJ1-5|TRBV6-5
CASSSREGQPQHF
>TRBJ2-5|TRBV4-2
CASSQDRLAGERKTQYF
>TRBJ2-3|TRBV9
CASSETSGTTDTQYF
>TRBJ2-6|TRBV28
CASSLHRGSGANVLTF
>TRBJ1-5|TRBV5-1
CASSLSGGNQPQHF
>TRBJ2-1|TRBV5-1
CASSPSGDSYNEQFF
>TRBJ2-1|TRBV7-2
CASSLDPAGVPYSEQFF
>TRBJ1-2|TRBV2
CASRGQRTNYGYTF
>TRBJ2-1|TRBV4-1
CASSQVERRTSGTNEQFF
>TRBJ2-3|TRBV5-1
CASSLGLAGNAGTDTQYF